This T cell receptor beta chain was recovered during a study of cytomegalovirus exposure and HLA in healthy donors. The primer mix had 60 Vbeta and 13 Jbeta primers. Profiling relied on immunoSEQ multiplex PCR, and the TCRdb table lists in-frame clones only, not all of them. The repertoire holds 150,000 to 200,000 clones, approximately 85% seen once, with about 0.89% in the top ten. General study results and limits: More clonal expansion characterized HLA-associated TCR beta chains than equally common others in a later analysis.

With regard to this clone: What it recognizes is unknown.

The V gene lost 5 bases and the J gene lost 4 bases, with 9 bases spanning the gap. Germline lookup yields CDR1 SNHLY and CDR2 FYNNEI. The length of the CDR3 is 12 residues. The sample consisted of PBMCs. The TCR originated in a girl under 10 years old in good health and CMV-seropositive. The chain is built from TRBV2 and TRBJ2-7, with D maybe TRBD2 (5 bases). CDR3 DNA: TGTGCCAGCAGTAAACGGGGTTACGAGCAGTACTTC. It codes for CASSKRGYEQYF. The whole variable domain, filled in from reference TRBV2 and TRBJ2-7, reads EPEVTQTPSHQVTQMGQEVILRCVPISNHLYFYWYRQILGQKVEFLVSFYNNEISEKSEIFDDQFSVERPDGSNFTLKIRSTKLEDSAMYFCASSKRGYEQYFGPGTRLTVT.